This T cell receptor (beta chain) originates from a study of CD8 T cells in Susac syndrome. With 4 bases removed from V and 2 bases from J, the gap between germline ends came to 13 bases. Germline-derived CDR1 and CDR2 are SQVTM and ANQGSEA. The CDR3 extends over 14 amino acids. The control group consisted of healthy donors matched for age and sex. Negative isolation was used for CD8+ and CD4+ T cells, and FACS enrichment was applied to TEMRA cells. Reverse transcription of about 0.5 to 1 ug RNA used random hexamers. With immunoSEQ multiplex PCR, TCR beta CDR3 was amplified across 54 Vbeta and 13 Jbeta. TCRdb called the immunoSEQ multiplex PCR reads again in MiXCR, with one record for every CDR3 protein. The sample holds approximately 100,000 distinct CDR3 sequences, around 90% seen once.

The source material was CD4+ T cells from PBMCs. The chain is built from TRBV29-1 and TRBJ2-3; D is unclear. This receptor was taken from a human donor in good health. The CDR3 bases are TGCAGCGTTGCAGGCGGAGCCGTCACAGATACGCAGTATTTT. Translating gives CSVAGGAVTDTQYF.